The sequence of this T cell receptor (beta chain) was determined in a study of blood T cell repertoires in COVID-19. Germline V gene data show CDR1 as MNHEY and CDR2 as SVGAGI. The CDR3 is 15 amino acids. V shed 5 bases, J shed 5 bases, and the junction held 9 bases outside the gene matches. Produced via immunoSEQ multiplex PCR; TCRdb's table is partial and in-frame only. The repertoire holds 150,000 to 200,000 clones, about 91% seen once, with 0.7% to 0.9% in the top ten. Allocation to cohorts depended on clinical history reported by the participants. The genes are TRBV6-5 and TRBJ2-7, with 10 bases identical to TRBD2. Source material: PBMCs or T cells enriched from blood (not recorded which). This sequence was found in a woman under 30 who had recovered from COVID-19. The CDR3 spells CASSRRLAGQDEQYF. The CDR3 DNA reads as TGTGCCAGCAGTCGCCGACTAGCGGGTCAAGACGAGCAGTACTTC.